This TCR beta chain was found in a study of OX40 agonist ivuxolimab in advanced cancers. Autoimmune disease history or systemic immunosuppression led to patients being barred. CDR3 length: 15 residues. Trimming pared 2 bases from V and 3 bases from J, leaving 12 bases between. Generated by immunoSEQ multiplex PCR, the TCRdb table keeps only in-frame clones and is missing some. The sample holds approximately 74,000 clones, about 90% seen once. This specimen was CD4+ or CD8+ T cells sorted from blood, taken in a trial of the OX40 agonist ivuxolimab. V is TRBV5-3 and J is TRBJ2-1; possible D gene TRBD1, 5 bases. TRBV5-3 is filed as an ORF, its function uncertain. This clonotype originated in an adult with an advanced solid tumor such as melanoma, head and neck, liver or kidney cancer. DNA of the CDR3: TGTGCCAGAAGCTTACGGACACAGTACTACAATGAGCAGTTCTTC. Amino acids: CARSLRTQYYNEQFF.